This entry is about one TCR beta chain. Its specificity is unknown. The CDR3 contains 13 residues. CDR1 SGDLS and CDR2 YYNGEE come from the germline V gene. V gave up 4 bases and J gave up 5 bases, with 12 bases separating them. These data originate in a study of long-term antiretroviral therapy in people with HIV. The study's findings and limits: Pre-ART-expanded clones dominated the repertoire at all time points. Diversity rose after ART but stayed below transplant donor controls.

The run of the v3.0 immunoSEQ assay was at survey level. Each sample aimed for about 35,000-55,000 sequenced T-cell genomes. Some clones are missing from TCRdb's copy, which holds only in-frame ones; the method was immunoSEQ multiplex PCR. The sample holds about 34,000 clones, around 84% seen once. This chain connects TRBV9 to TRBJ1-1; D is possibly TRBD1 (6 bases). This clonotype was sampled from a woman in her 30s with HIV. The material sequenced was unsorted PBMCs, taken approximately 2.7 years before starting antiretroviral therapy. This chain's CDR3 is CASSKEGGTEAFF. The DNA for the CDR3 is TGTGCCAGCAGCAAAGAGGGGGGAACTGAAGCTTTCTTT.